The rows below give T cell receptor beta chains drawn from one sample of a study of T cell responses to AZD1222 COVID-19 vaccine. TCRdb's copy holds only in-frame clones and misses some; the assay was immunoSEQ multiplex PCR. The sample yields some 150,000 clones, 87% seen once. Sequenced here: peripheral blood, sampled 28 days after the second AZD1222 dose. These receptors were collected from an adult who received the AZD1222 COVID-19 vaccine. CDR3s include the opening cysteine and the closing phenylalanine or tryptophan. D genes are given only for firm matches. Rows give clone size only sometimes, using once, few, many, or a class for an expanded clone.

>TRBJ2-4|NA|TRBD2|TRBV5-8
CASSLVPSGRSNIQYF
TGTGCCAGCAGCTTGGTACCTAGCGGGAGATCAAACATTCAGTACTTC
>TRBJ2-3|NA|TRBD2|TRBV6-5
CASDSGERDTQYF
TGTGCCAGCGATAGCGGGGAGAGGGATACGCAGTATTTT
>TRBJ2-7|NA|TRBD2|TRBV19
CASSMRGLAREQYF
TGTGCCAGTAGTATGAGGGGACTAGCCCGCGAGCAGTACTTC
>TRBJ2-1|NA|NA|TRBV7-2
CASRSAVNYNEQFF
TGTGCCAGCAGATCAGCCGTTAACTACAATGAGCAGTTCTTC
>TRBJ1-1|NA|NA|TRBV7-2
CASSLASGTEAFF
TGTGCCAGCAGCTTAGCATCAGGGACTGAAGCTTTCTTT
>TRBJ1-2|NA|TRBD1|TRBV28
CASSFPFGQGLGGYTF
TGTGCCAGCAGTTTCCCCTTCGGACAGGGGCTAGGAGGCTACACCTTC
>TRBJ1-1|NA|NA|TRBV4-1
CASTTNEGDLSGEAFF
TGCGCCAGCACTACTAACGAGGGGGACCTTTCGGGTGAAGCTTTCTTT
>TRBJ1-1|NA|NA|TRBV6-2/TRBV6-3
CASSRNGWTEAFF
TGTGCCAGCAGTCGAAATGGGTGGACTGAAGCTTTCTTT
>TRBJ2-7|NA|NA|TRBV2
CASSENYEQYF
TGTGCCAGCAGTGAAAACTACGAGCAGTACTTC
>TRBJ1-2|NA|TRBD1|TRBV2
CASSELGTGGDGYTF
TGTGCCAGCAGTGAACTTGGGACAGGGGGCGATGGCTACACCTTC
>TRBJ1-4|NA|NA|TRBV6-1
CASSDRGNEKLFF
TGTGCCAGCAGTGACAGGGGTAATGAAAAACTGTTTTTT
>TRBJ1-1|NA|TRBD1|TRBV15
CATSKGDRGNFNTEAFF
TGTGCCACCAGCAAGGGGGACAGGGGAAATTTCAATACTGAAGCTTTCTTT
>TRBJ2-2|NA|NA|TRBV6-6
CASSYLETGELFF
TGTGCCAGCAGTTACCTGGAGACCGGGGAGCTGTTTTTT
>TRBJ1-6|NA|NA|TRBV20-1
CSASRRDNSPLHF
TGCAGTGCTAGTAGACGGGATAATTCACCCCTCCACTTT
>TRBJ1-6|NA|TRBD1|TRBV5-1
CASSLTRDSNSPLHF
TGCGCCAGCAGCCTCACCCGGGACAGCAATTCACCCCTCCACTTT
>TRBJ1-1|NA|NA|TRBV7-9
CASSLGQGTGKTEAFF
TGTGCCAGCAGCTTAGGGCAGGGAACCGGGAAAACTGAAGCTTTCTTT
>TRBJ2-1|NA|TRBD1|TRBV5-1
CASSFQAGTGYNEQFF
TGCGCCAGCAGTTTTCAAGCCGGGACAGGGTACAATGAGCAGTTCTTC
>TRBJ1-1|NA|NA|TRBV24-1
CATSELGQPVPATEAFF
TGTGCCACCAGTGAACTTGGACAGCCCGTACCCGCCACTGAAGCTTTCTTT
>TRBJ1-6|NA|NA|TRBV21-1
CASGTTYWHRVNSPLHF
TGTGCCAGCGGAACCACCTATTGGCACAGGGTGAATTCACCCCTCCACTTT
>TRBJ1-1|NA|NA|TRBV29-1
CSGNRDSSTEAFF
TGCAGCGGCAACAGGGATTCGAGCACTGAAGCTTTCTTT
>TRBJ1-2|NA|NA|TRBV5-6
CASSSDSSGYTF
TGTGCCAGCAGCTCGGACAGTAGTGGCTACACCTTC
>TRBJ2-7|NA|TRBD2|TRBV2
CASSGQGLSEQYF
TGTGCCAGCAGCGGCCAGGGACTAAGCGAGCAGTACTTC
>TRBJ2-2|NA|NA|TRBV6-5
CASSTRGTGELFF
TGTGCCAGCAGCACCCGGGGCACCGGGGAGCTGTTTTTT
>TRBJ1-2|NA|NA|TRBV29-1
CSVEHRGQSNYGYTF
TGCAGCGTTGAACACCGGGGACAATCTAACTATGGCTACACCTTC
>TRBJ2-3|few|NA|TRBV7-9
CASSFLINTDTQYF
TGTGCCAGCAGCTTTCTAATAAACACAGATACGCAGTATTTT
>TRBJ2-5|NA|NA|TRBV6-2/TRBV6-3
CASSSGSQTRQETQYF
TGTGCCAGCAGTTCTGGCTCCCAAACCCGTCAAGAGACCCAGTACTTC
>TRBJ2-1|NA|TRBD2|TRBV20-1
CSASRSSGTLEQFF
TGCAGTGCTAGTAGGTCTAGCGGGACTTTGGAGCAGTTCTTC
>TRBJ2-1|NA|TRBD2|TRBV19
CASSETSGSTHEQFF
TGTGCCAGTAGCGAGACTAGCGGGAGTACGCATGAGCAGTTCTTC
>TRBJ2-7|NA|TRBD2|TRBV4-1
CASSQVAGGPYEQYF
TGCGCCAGCAGCCAAGTTGCGGGAGGGCCTTACGAGCAGTACTTC
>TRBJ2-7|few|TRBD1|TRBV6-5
CATGTGSYEQYF
TGTGCTACCGGGACAGGTTCCTACGAGCAGTACTTC
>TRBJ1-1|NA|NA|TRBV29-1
CSVLSQGNTEAFF
TGCAGCGTCCTCTCACAGGGAAACACTGAAGCTTTCTTT
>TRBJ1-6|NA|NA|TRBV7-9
CASSETSGGGNSPLHF
TGTGCCAGCAGCGAGACTTCCGGGGGCGGAAATTCACCCCTCCACTTT
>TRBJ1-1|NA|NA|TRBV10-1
CASRLRPENTEAFF
TGCGCCAGCAGGTTGCGTCCCGAGAACACTGAAGCTTTCTTT
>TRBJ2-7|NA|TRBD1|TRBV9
CASSVGMTGVTYEQYF
TGTGCCAGCAGCGTAGGAATGACAGGGGTAACCTACGAGCAGTACTTC
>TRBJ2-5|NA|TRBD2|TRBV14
CASSLLRLAGDETQYF
TGTGCCAGCAGCCTCCTCCGACTAGCGGGAGACGAGACCCAGTACTTC
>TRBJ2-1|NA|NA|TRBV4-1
CASSQPPQGSGNEQFF
TGCGCCAGCAGCCAACCTCCCCAGGGGTCGGGCAATGAGCAGTTCTTC
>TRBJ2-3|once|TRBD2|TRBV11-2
CASSFSGTSGSEGTQYF
TGTGCCAGCAGCTTCTCCGGGACTAGCGGGTCGGAGGGTACGCAGTATTTT
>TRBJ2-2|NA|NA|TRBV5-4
CASSLKGTGELFF
TGTGCCAGCAGCTTAAAGGGGACCGGGGAGCTGTTTTTT
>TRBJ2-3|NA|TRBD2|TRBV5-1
CASSLGLAYTDTQYF
TGCGCCAGCAGCTTAGGACTAGCTTATACAGATACGCAGTATTTT
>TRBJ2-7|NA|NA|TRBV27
CASSLNRVEQYF
TGTGCCAGCAGTTTAAATCGGGTCGAGCAGTACTTC
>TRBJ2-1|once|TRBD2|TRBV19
CASSILAGVSEQFF
TGTGCCAGTAGTATCCTTGCGGGAGTTTCTGAGCAGTTCTTC
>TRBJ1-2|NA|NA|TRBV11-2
CASSLSGGGHYGYTF
TGTGCCAGCAGCTTAAGCGGGGGTGGCCACTATGGCTACACCTTC
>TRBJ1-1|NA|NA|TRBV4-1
CASSHQWDTEAFF
TGCGCCAGCAGCCACCAATGGGACACTGAAGCTTTCTTT